This TCR beta chain was retrieved from a study of T cell therapy after organ transplantation (dated by TCRdb to the late 2010s). In terms of the full investigation: Autologous CMV-specific T cells, expanded in vitro for roughly 13 days with a peptide pool of 30 HLA class I and II CMV epitopes, were used as therapy products. Among the ten or so patients, eight were classed as clinical responders, while two were classed as nonresponders. Peripheral blood samples for the pretherapy time point were taken before T cell therapy began. Of the roughly 11 patients, only seven or eight had long-term post-therapy samples available. A follow-up TRBV repertoire analysis was performed on an open-label phase I trial of autologous CMV-specific adoptive T cell therapy in solid-organ transplant recipients. Each patient got up to 6 T cell doses, given every 2 weeks, and was then monitored for over 25 weeks after finishing therapy. Patients received a median of 1.92 x 10^8 CMV-specific T cells across 2 to 6 intravenous infusions. Overall study results and their limits: Fold change in CD8 clonality after therapy inversely correlated with pretherapy clonality, suggesting less biased repertoires were more receptive to remodeling. Post-therapy reconstitution appeared to include both transferred clonotypes and endogenous clonotypes not detected in the therapy products. The small number of expansions detected in nonresponders may reflect reduced sample coverage resulting from poor CD8+ T cell yield. Assessment of confounders such as concurrent antirejection and antiviral medications was prevented by the small cohort. Before therapy, nonresponders had marked clonal expansions, and after therapy the repertoires of nonresponders changed only minimally.

Reading from cysteine to phenylalanine, the CDR3 counts 14 amino acids. Only the CDR3 portion is preserved as DNA: 42 bases, with reading frame beginning at the first base. A distance of 11 bases separates the germline ends of V and J, which lose 1 base and 6 bases respectively. According to the germline V gene (reference sequence), CDR1 reads MNHEY and CDR2 reads SMNVEV. The meaning of the sample's time point label: before start of T cell therapy. Solid-organ transplant recipients with drug-resistant/recurrent cytomegalovirus were included as patients. Ten people from the trial were chosen for repertoire analysis because post-therapy peripheral blood mononuclear cells were available from them. Viable CD3+CD8+CD4- lymphocytes were isolated from PBMCs by sorting on a BD FACSAria III. The Qiagen DNeasy Kit was used to extract genomic DNA from sorted cells. Using the immunoSEQ two-step, bias-controlled multiplex PCR assay, TRB CDR3 regions were amplified from genomic DNA. An Illumina NextSeq 500 was used to sequence the CDR3 libraries. For the original study's pipeline: The immunoSEQ Analyzer platform handled the initial alignment and bioinformatics, which included bias normalization against synthetic CDR3 analogs. Annotation of V, D and J genes was based on the definitions in the IMGT database. For further TRBV analyses, VDJtools version 1.1.10 and the R package tcR version 2.2.1.11 were used with default settings. For the GLIPH analysis, version 1.0 was run with default settings. For CDR3 sequences with at least 5 reads, significant changes in clonotype frequency were assessed with a 2-sided binomial test and Benjamini-Hochberg correction (alpha = 0.01). The source is immuneACCESS, and TCRdb retained only in-frame sequences with V and J called. Part of the clones is not carried over; for the studies checked, unresolved V genes explain less than half of this, and the remainder is unexplained. V, J and clone size derive from that table, while D and trimming were established from the DNA sequence. The sample contains 40,000 to 60,000 clones, about 94% of them found a single time. The top ten clones comprise around 3% of the sample.

In the case of this clone: The target of this receptor is not known. No base qualities exist here, and no much larger clone lies one base off it.

This receptor chain uses TRBV27 and TRBJ2-3, with the D gene too uncertain to name. The origin of this receptor is a human patient who had received a solid organ transplant and had CMV disease. This specimen consisted of CD8+ T cells from blood, obtained before autologous CMV-specific T cell therapy. DNA sequence: TGTGCCAGCAGTTTATACACGCTTGGGGATACGCAGTATTTT. The encoded protein is CASSLYTLGDTQYF.